This TCR beta chain was identified in a study of IL-17A CD8 T cells in psoriatic arthritis synovium. Study-level background: The study aimed to define the phenotype, molecular profile and function of synovial IL-17A+CD8+ T cells in psoriatic arthritis pathogenesis. Beyond this particular receptor, the publication reports: Because no psoriatic arthritis synovial tissue samples were available, cells were taken from synovial fluid instead of synovial tissue. TCR sequencing covered only a few patients, which the authors acknowledged as a limited sample size. Although over 5% of the repertoire was occupied by some individual clones, most synovial CD8+ subsets remained polyclonal.

After DNA extraction (Qiagen), TCRbeta V-D-J rearrangements were amplified in a bias-controlled manner and then sequenced at high throughput (immunoSEQ; Adaptive Biotech). The paper's processing steps were these. The immunoSEQ Analyzer platform was used to analyze productive sequences at the sequence level. Clonality was calculated as 1 minus Pielou's evenness, with values ranging from 0 (highly polyclonal) to 1 (monoclonal). Repertoire overlap between subsets was quantified with the Morisita index, from 0 (no similarity) to 1 (complete similarity). The clones in this table, taken by TCRdb from immuneACCESS, are in-frame only. Not every clone is retained; where verified, under half of the shortfall comes from an unresolved V gene, and the cause of the rest is unknown. The DNA gave D and trimming, while V, J and clone size come from that table. Recorded for this sample are 2,100 or so clones; about 70% of them occurred a single time. The top ten clones comprise about 10% of the sample.

With regard to this clone: It has no known antigen specificity. Qualities for individual bases were not recorded, and no much larger clone is one base off.

Synovial fluid effusions were aspirated from the actively inflamed joints of patients with psoriatic arthritis. Memory CD8+ T cells in synovial fluid were sorted patient by patient into Tc17 (IL-17A+) cells, bulk memory cells and Tc1 (IL-17A-IFNgamma+) cells in order to compare their TCR repertoires. Psoriatic arthritis patients met the Classification of Psoriatic Arthritis Study Group (CASPAR) criteria. For the bulk memory CD8+ T cell sort, CD45RA-CD27+/- cells were combined with CD45RA+CD27- cells. TCRbeta sequencing was performed on sorted synovial fluid CD8+ T cell subsets from a few patients with psoriatic arthritis. Before use, synovial fluid mononuclear cells were separated with Lymphoprep and cryopreserved in liquid nitrogen. The medium used for cryopreservation was made up of around 53% fetal calf serum and approximately 9.7% dimethyl sulfoxide. The clonotype originates from a human donor with psoriatic arthritis. Specimen: memory CD8+ T cells from synovial fluid. Interpreted using the paper, the cell subset or site label stands for: bulk memory CD8+ T cells (CD45RA-CD27+/- and CD45RA+CD27-).

For the CDR3, the sequence is CASSYEYGGAGGELFF. The nucleotide sequence is TGTGCCAGCAGTTACGAGTACGGGGGGGCCGGCGGGGAGCTGTTTTTT. Recombination connected TRBV6-5 to TRBJ2-2, with 8 junctional bases fitting TRBD2. The germline V gene yields MNHEY for CDR1 and SVGAGI for CDR2. The CDR3 starts with the cysteine, ends with the phenylalanine, and has 16 residues. Kept here is only the CDR3 DNA, which spans 48 bases and is read in frame from base 1. Trimming leaves V shorter by 2 bases and J shorter by 7 bases, with the junction holding 9 bases beyond the gene matches.